The 12 T cell receptor beta chains reported below all come from one sample, sequenced in a study of OX40 agonist ivuxolimab in advanced cancers. TCRdb's table, derived via immunoSEQ multiplex PCR, lists solely in-frame clones and lacks some. The sample records 15,000 to 20,000 clones, around four fifths being singletons. The starting material was CD4+ or CD8+ T cells sorted from blood, obtained in a trial of the OX40 agonist ivuxolimab. The origin of the receptors is an adult with an advanced solid tumor such as melanoma, head and neck, liver or kidney cancer.

The rearrangement links TRBV6-4 to TRBJ2-3; 10 bases align to TRBD2. The CDR3 loop spans 14 amino acids. Losses at the gene ends were 5 bases for V and 1 base for J; bases not matched to a gene: 0. Per the germline V gene, CDR1 is MRHNA and CDR2 is SNTAGT. The CDR3, as DNA: TGTGCCAGCAGTCTAGCGGGGGGCACAGATACGCAGTATTTT. Its translation is CASSLAGGTDTQYF.

Regarding this clone: At one boundary the junction diverges from the germline segment, which might be a read error. This CDR3 is also generated by other DNA sequences in the sample. This chain joins TRBV11-2 and TRBJ2-3, with 8 bases aligning to TRBD2. Germline values: CDR1 SGHAT, CDR2 FQNNGV. This CDR3 comprises 17 residues. For the CDR3, the DNA is TGCGCCAGCAGCCAAGAAGGACTAGCCCTCAGCACAGATACGCAGTATTTT. This gives the protein CASSQEGLALSTDTQYF.

This clone was observed a single time. CDR3 in amino acids: CAWSVFGSSYEQYF. The CDR3 nucleotides are TGTGCCTGGAGTGTTTTTGGTTCTTCCTACGAGCAGTACTTC. The chain couples TRBV30 to TRBJ2-7; D is unclear. Germline lookup yields CDR1 GTSNPN and CDR2 SVGIG (reference sequence). V was shortened by 0 bases and J by 1 base, with 10 bases between the two germline ends. This CDR3 is 14 amino acids long.

The chain uses TRBV4-3 and TRBJ1-1; D ambiguous. The germline gives CDR1 LGHNA, CDR2 YSLEER. This CDR3 contains 16 residues. V was shortened by 0 bases and J by 6 bases, with 17 bases between the two germline ends. Here the CDR3 reads CASSQEMTAIPAEAFF. CDR3 DNA sequence: TGCGCCAGCAGCCAAGAAATGACGGCAATTCCCGCTGAAGCTTTCTTT.

Only a few counts were recorded for this clone. The chain has TRBV21-1 and TRBJ2-6. TRBV21-1 is a pseudogene locus. CDR3 size: 17 residues. The CDR3 spells CASSPRRENSGANVLTF. The CDR3 coding sequence is TGTGCCAGCAGCCCTAGAAGGGAAAACTCTGGGGCCAACGTCCTGACTTTC.

V and J are TRBV7-9 and TRBJ1-5; weak D call: TRBD1 (6 bases). The germline CDR1 and CDR2 sequences are SEHNR and FQNEAQ (reference sequence). This CDR3 contains 14 residues. Trimming left V 1 base short and J 5 bases short, with 9 bases between. As DNA, the CDR3 is TGTGCCAGCAGCTTAGGGACAGCTTATCAGCCCCAGCATTTT. This gives the protein CASSLGTAYQPQHF.

The chain combines TRBV11-3 with TRBJ2-7, with 14 bases matching TRBD2. Germline V gene data show CDR1 as SGHNT and CDR2 as YENEEA. CDR3 length: 15 residues. Trimming took 3 bases from V and 6 from J; bases not matched to a gene: 4. The CDR3 loop reads CASSLGTSGRGEQYF. Written as DNA, the CDR3 is TGTGCCAGCAGCTTGGGGACTAGCGGGAGAGGCGAGCAGTACTTC.

The chain links TRBV7-2 to TRBJ1-1; D unresolved. V lost 4 bases and J lost 4, with 4 bases in between. The CDR3 contains 11 residues. Looked up from germline, CDR1 is SGHTA and CDR2 is FQGNSA. CDR3 nucleotides: TGTGCCAGCAGCTGGGCCACTGAAGCTTTCTTT. This encodes CASSWATEAFF.

The CDR3 sequence: CSVEMEESYEQYF. For the CDR3, the DNA is TGCAGCGTGGAAATGGAGGAATCCTACGAGCAGTACTTC. The chain employs TRBV29-1 and TRBJ2-7, with a weak D call TRBD2 (5 bases). This CDR3 has 13 amino acids. Germline CDR1 reads SQVTM; CDR2 reads ANQGSEA. V shed 6 bases and J shed 1 base, with 13 bases lying between them.

This chain links TRBV6-5 with TRBJ2-7; no definite D call. The CDR3 runs to 11 residues. Germline assignment: CDR1 MNHEY and CDR2 SVGAGI. V was shortened by 5 bases and J by 7 bases, with 9 bases between the two germline ends. CDR3 in DNA: TGTGCCAGCAGTGATTTTCAGGAGCAGTACTTC. The encoded protein is CASSDFQEQYF.

V is TRBV27 and J is TRBJ1-2; possibly TRBD1 for D (5 bases). Germline V CDR1 and CDR2: MNHEY, SMNVEV (reference sequence). The V and J ends lost 3 bases and 4 bases respectively, with 9 bases between them. The CDR3 spans 13 residues. CDR3 sequence (DNA): TGTGCCAGCAGTTTGACGGGACGCTATGGCTACACCTTC. Translation gives CASSLTGRYGYTF.

The chain combines TRBV5-4 with TRBJ1-1; the D gene is possibly TRBD1 (6 bases). The CDR3 runs to 15 residues. The V gene lost 4 bases and the J gene lost 5 bases, with 18 bases spanning the gap. CDR1 is SGHNT and CDR2 is YYREEE in the germline V gene (reference sequence). In DNA form, the CDR3 reads TGTGCCAGCAGCCGGGCAGGGGTTGGGCTAACTGAAGCTTTCTTT. Translated, it gives CASSRAGVGLTEAFF.